This T cell receptor beta chain was documented in a study of cytomegalovirus exposure and HLA in healthy donors. Points on this clone: Its cognate antigen is unknown.

The length of the CDR3 is 13 residues. Trimming at V came to 4 bases and at J to 5 bases, leaving 4 bases not matched to a gene. Germline loops: CDR1 SGHVS, CDR2 FNYEAQ. Whole-study findings and limits: 150 to 200 TCR beta chains were listed as cytomegalovirus-associated.

The PCR contained 60 Vbeta and 13 Jbeta primers. Clones were sequenced by immunoSEQ multiplex PCR, and TCRdb holds only the in-frame ones, with some missing. The top ten clones hold approximately 2.5% of a sample with about 200,000 clones, around four fifths of them seen once. The J gene is TRBJ2-7, the V gene TRBV7-6, with 8 positions matching TRBD2. What was sequenced was PBMCs. The receptor was isolated from a woman aged 40 to 50 in good health and CMV-seronegative. The CDR3 sequence: CASSSGLGDEQYF. CDR3 sequence (DNA): TGTGCCAGCAGCTCGGGACTAGGGGACGAGCAGTACTTC.